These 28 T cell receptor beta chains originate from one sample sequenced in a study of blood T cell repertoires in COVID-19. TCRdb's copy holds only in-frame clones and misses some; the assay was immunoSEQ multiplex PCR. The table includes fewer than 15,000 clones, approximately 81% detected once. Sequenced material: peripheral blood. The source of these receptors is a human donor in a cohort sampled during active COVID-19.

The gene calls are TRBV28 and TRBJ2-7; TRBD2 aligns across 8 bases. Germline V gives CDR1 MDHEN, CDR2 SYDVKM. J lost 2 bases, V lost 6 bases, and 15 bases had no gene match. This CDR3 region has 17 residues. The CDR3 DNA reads TGTGCCAGCAGCTACCCCACCGGGACTAGTACACCCTACGAGCAGTACTTC. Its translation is CASSYPTGTSTPYEQYF.

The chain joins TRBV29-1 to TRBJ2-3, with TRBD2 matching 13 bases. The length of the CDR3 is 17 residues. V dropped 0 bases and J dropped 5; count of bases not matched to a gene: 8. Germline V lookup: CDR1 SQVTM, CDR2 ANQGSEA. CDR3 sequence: CSVEDRTSGSWVDTQYF. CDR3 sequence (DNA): TGCAGCGTTGAAGATCGGACTAGCGGGAGTTGGGTAGATACGCAGTATTTT.

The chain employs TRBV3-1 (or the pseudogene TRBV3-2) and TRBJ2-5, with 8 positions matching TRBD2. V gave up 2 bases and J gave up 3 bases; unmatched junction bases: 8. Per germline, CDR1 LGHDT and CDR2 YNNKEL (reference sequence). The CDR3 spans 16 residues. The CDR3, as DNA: TGTGCCAGCAGCCAACGAACTAGCGGCCTAAAAGAGACCCAGTACTTC. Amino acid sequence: CASSQRTSGLKETQYF.

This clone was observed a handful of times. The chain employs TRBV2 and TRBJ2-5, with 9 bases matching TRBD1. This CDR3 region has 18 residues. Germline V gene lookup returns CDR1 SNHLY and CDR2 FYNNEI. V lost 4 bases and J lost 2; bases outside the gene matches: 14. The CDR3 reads CASSAQAPGQGLQETQYF. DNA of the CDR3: TGTGCCAGCAGTGCCCAAGCTCCGGGACAGGGATTACAAGAGACCCAGTACTTC. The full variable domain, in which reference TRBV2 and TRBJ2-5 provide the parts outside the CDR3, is EPEVTQTPSHQVTQMGQEVILRCVPISNHLYFYWYRQILGQKVEFLVSFYNNEISEKSEIFDDQFSVERPDGSNFTLKIRSTKLEDSAMYFCASSAQAPGQGLQETQYFGPGTRLLVL.

The CDR3 coding sequence is TGTGCCAGCTACGAAACGAGGAACACTGAAGCTTTCTTT. Its translation: CASYETRNTEAFF. The chain is built from TRBV18 and TRBJ1-1; D ambiguous. CDR1 is KGHSH and CDR2 is LQKENI in the germline V gene. The CDR3 totals 13 residues. V lost 7 bases and J 1 base, leaving 10 bases between the germline ends.

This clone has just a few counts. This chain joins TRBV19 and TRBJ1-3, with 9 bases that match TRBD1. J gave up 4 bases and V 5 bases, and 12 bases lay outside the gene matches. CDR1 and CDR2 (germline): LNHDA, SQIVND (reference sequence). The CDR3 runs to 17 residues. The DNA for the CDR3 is TGTGCCAGTAGTGACGCACAACAGGGGGCGCGGGGAAACACCATATATTTT. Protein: CASSDAQQGARGNTIYF. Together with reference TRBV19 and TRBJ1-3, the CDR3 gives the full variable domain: DGGITQSPKYLFRKEGQNVTLSCEQNLNHDAMYWYRQDPGQGLRLIYYSQIVNDFQKGDIAEGYSVSREKKESFPLTVTSAQKNPTAFYLCASSDAQQGARGNTIYFGEGSWLTVV.

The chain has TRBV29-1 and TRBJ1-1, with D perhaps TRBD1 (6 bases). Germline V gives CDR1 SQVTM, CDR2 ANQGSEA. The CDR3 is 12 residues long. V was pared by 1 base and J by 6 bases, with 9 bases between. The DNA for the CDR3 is TGCAGCGTTGAAGGGCAGGGGCCTGAAGCTTTCTTT. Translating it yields CSVEGQGPEAFF.

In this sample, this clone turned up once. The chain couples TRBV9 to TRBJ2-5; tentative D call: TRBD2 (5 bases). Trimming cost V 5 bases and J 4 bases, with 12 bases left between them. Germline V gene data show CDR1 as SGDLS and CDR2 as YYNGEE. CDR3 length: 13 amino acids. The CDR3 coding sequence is TGTGCCAGCAGTAACCTAGCCCGAGAGACCCAGTACTTC. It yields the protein CASSNLARETQYF.

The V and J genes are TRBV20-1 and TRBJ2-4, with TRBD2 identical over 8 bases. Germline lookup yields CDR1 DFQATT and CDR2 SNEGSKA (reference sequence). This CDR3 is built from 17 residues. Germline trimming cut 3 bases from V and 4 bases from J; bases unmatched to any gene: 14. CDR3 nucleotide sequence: TGCAGTGCTAGTCATGGCCTGCACAGCGGGGGAAAAAACATTCAGTACTTC. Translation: CSASHGLHSGGKNIQYF.

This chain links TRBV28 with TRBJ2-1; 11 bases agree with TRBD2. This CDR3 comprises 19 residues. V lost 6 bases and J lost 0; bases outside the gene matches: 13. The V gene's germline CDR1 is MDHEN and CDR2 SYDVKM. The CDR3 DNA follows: TGTGCCAGCAGAGCTGGGACTAGCGGTTACATTAGCTCCTACAATGAGCAGTTCTTC. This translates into CASRAGTSGYISSYNEQFF.

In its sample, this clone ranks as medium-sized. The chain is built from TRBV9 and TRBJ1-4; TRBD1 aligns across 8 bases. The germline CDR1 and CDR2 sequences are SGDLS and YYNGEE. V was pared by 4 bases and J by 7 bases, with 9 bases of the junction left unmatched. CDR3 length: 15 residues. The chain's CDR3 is CASSSGAGGVEKLFF. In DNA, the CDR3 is TGTGCCAGCAGCTCAGGGGCAGGGGGCGTTGAAAAACTGTTTTTT.

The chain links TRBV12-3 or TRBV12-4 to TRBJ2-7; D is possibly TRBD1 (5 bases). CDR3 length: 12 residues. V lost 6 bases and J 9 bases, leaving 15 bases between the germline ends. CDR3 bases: TGTGCCAGCAGGACCCCAGGTGACAGGCAGTACTTC. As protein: CASRTPGDRQYF.

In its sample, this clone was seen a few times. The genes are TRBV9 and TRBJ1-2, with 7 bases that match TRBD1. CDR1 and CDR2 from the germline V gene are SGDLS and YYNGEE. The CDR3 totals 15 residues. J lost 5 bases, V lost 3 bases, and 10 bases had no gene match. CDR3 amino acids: CASSGIQGSAYGYTF. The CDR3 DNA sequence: TGTGCCAGCAGCGGGATACAGGGGAGTGCTTATGGCTACACCTTC.

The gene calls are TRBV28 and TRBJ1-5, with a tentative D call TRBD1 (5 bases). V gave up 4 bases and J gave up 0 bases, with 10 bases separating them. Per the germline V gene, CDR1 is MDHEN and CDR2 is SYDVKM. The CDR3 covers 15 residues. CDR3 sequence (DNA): TGTGCCAGCAGTTCGGGGGAACATAGCAATCAGCCCCAGCATTTT. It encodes CASSSGEHSNQPQHF.

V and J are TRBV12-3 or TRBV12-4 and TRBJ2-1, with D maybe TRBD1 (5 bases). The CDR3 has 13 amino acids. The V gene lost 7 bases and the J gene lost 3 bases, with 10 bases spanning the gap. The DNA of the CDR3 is TGTGCCAGCAACCCAGGGCACTACAATGAGCAGTTCTTC. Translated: CASNPGHYNEQFF.

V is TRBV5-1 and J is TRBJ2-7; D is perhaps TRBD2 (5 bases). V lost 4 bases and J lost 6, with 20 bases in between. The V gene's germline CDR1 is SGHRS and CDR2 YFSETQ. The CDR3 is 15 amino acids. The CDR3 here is CASSPRGRDSGEQYF. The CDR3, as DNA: TGCGCCAGCAGCCCCCGGGGTCGGGATTCCGGCGAGCAGTACTTC.

CDR3: CASSPTSGSVYEQYF. CDR3 nucleotide sequence: TGTGCCAGCAGCCCGACTAGCGGATCTGTCTACGAGCAGTACTTC. The chain employs TRBV11-3 and TRBJ2-7, with 9 positions matching TRBD2. The germline V gene encodes CDR1 SGHNT and CDR2 YENEEA. V trimming: 5 bases; J trimming: 3 bases; junction bases outside the gene matches: 8. This CDR3 has 15 residues.

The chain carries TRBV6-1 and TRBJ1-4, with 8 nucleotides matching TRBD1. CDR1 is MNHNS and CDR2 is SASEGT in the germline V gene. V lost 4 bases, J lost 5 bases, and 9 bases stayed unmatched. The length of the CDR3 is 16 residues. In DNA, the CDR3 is TGTGCCAGCAGTGCGACGTCCGGGACAGGCAATGAAAAACTGTTTTTT. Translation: CASSATSGTGNEKLFF.

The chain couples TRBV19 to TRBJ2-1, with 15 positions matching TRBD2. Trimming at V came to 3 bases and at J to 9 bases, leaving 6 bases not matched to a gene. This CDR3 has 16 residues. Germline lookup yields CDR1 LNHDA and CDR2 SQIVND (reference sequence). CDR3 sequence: CASSIGLAGGRGEQFF. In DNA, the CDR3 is TGTGCCAGTAGTATTGGACTAGCGGGAGGGCGAGGTGAGCAGTTCTTC.

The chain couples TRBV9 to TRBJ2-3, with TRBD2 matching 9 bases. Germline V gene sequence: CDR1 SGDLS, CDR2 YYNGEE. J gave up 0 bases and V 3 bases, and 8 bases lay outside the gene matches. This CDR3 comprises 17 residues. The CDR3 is CASSASGTSPSTDTQYF. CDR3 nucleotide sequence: TGTGCCAGCAGCGCCTCCGGGACTAGCCCTAGCACAGATACGCAGTATTTT.

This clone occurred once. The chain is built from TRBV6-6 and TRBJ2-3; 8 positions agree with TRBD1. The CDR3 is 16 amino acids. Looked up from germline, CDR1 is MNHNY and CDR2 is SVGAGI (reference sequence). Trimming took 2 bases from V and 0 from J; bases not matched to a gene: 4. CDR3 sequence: CASSYPRQGSTDTQYF. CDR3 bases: TGTGCCAGCAGTTACCCCAGACAGGGGAGCACAGATACGCAGTATTTT.

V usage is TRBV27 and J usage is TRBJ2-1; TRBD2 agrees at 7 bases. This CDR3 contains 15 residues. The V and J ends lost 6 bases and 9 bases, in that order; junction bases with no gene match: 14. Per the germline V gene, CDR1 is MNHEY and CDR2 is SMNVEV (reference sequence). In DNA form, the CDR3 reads TGTGCCAGCAGCGGGAACGGCGGGAGATGGGGTGAGCAGTTCTTC. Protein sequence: CASSGNGGRWGEQFF.

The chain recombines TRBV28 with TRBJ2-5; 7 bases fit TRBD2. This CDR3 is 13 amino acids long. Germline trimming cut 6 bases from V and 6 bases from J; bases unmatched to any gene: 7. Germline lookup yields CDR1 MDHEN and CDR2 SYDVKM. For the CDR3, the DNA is TGTGCCAGCAGCCTGGGCGGGGGACAGACCCAGTACTTC. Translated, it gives CASSLGGGQTQYF.

CDR3 DNA sequence: TGTGCCAGCAGCTTTGCGGGGTCCTCCTACAATGAGCAGTTCTTC. This sequence encodes CASSFAGSSYNEQFF. The chain couples TRBV7-2 to TRBJ2-1; possible D gene TRBD2, 6 bases. This CDR3 comprises 15 residues. The V gene lost 3 bases and the J gene lost 0 bases, with 9 bases spanning the gap. Germline V gene lookup returns CDR1 SGHTA and CDR2 FQGNSA. Using reference TRBV7-2 and TRBJ2-1 for the parts outside the CDR3, the full variable domain is GAGVSQSPSNKVTEKGKDVELRCDPISGHTALYWYRQSLGQGLEFLIYFQGNSAPDKSGLPSDRFSAERTGGSVSTLTIQRTQQEDSAVYLCASSFAGSSYNEQFFGPGTRLTVL.

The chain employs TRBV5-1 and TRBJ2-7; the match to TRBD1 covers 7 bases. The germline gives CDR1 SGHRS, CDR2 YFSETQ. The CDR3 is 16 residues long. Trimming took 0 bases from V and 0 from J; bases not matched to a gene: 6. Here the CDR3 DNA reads TGCGCCAGCAGCTTGGAAGGGGGCCAGGACTCCTACGAGCAGTACTTC. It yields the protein CASSLEGGQDSYEQYF. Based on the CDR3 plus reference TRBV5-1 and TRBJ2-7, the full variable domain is KAGVTQTPRYLIKTRGQQVTLSCSPISGHRSVSWYQQTPGQGLQFLFEYFSETQRNKGNFPGRFSGRQFSNSRSEMNVSTLELGDSALYLCASSLEGGQDSYEQYFGPGTRLTVT.

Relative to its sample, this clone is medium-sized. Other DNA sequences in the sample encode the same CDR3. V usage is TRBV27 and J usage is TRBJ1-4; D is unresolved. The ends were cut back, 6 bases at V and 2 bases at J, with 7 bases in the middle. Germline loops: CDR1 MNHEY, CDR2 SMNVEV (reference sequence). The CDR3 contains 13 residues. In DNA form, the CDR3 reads TGTGCCAGCAGCTCGGGGACTAATGAAAAACTGTTTTTT. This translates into CASSSGTNEKLFF.

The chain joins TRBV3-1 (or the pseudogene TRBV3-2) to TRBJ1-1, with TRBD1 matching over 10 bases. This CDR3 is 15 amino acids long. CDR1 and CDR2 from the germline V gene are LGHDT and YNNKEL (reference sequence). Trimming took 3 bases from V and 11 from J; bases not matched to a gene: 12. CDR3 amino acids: CASSHATDRGRAAFF. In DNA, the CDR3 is TGTGCCAGCAGCCACGCTACCGACAGGGGGCGGGCGGCTTTCTTT.

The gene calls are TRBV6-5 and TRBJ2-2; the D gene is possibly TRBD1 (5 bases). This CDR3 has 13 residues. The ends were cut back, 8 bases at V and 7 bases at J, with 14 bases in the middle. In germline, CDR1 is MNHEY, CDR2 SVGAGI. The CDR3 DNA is TGTGCCAGCCTTCCAGGGTTAGACGGGGAGCTGTTTTTT. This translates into CASLPGLDGELFF.